This T cell receptor beta chain is drawn from a study of shared clonotypes between healthy human individuals. Adult donors, all healthy and HIV-negative, had no recent acute infections or vaccinations. Study conclusions and caveats: Apart from blood, nothing was sampled; tissue repertoires likely differ. Non-shared clonotypes were found to have lower generation probabilities than the clonotypes that were shared by all four of the sorted-subset donors.

V lost 1 base and J lost 3; bases outside the gene matches: 8. CDR1 is SGHVS, CDR2 FNYEAQ, per germline. CDR3 length: 16 residues. A remark on this clone: Its target is unknown.

Assay: immunoSEQ multiplex PCR; the TCRdb copy retains only in-frame clones and omits some. The sample holds a few million clones, approximately 94% seen once. The clonotype originates from a young man in good health. The J gene is TRBJ2-7, the V gene TRBV7-6; TRBD1 aligns across 8 bases. Sequenced material: naive CD4+ T cells sorted from blood. Subset specified: CD45RA+ positively selected. The CDR3 nucleotides read TGTGCCAGCAGCTTAGAGTCGGGACAGGCCCTCTACGAGCAGTACTTC. Translated, it gives CASSLESGQALYEQYF.